The following is a TCR beta chain sequence with its context. Its antigen remains unidentified. Reprocessing the 5' RACE reads, TCRdb reports a single entry for every CDR3 protein and omits DNA. This sample's table reports some 300,000 distinct CDR3 sequences. This record belongs to a study of monozygotic twins with inflammatory bowel disease. Whole blood without T cell sorting served as the source of isolated total RNA. Study-wide findings and caveats: Individual T cell subtypes were not distinguishable.

The sequence was obtained from a human donor with ulcerative colitis or Crohn's disease, or a healthy co-twin of an affected twin (not recorded which). Sequenced sample: blood.

CDR3 loop: CATSGGSLPDTQYF. The chain uses TRBV24-1 and TRBJ2-3; TCRdb reports TRBD1, a call that lacks DNA to check it against. This CDR3 has 14 amino acids. Germline lookup yields CDR1 KGHDR and CDR2 SFDVKD.